A selection of T cell receptor beta chains follows, all from one sample in a study of cytomegalovirus exposure and HLA in healthy donors. Only in-frame clones appear in the TCRdb table, and some are missing; sequencing was by immunoSEQ multiplex PCR. The repertoire table contains tens of thousands of clones. The sample was PBMCs. The receptors here all came from a woman between 35 and 50 years old in good health and CMV-seropositive. CDR3s include the opening cysteine and the closing phenylalanine or tryptophan. The order of the fields is J gene, D gene, V gene, CDR3 protein, CDR3 DNA. D genes are given only for firm matches.

j_gene: TRBJ1-5
d_gene: NA
v_gene: TRBV6-1
CDR3aa: CASCLQEFNNQPQHF
CDR3nt: TGTGCCAGCTGCCTACAGGAGTTTAACAATCAGCCCCAGCATTTT

j_gene: TRBJ2-3
d_gene: NA
v_gene: TRBV15
CDR3aa: CATSRDWGREATDTQYF
CDR3nt: TGTGCCACCAGCAGAGATTGGGGCAGGGAGGCCACAGATACGCAGTATTTT

j_gene: TRBJ2-7
d_gene: TRBD2
v_gene: TRBV28
CDR3aa: CASSPPVAGGRSYEQYF
CDR3nt: TGTGCCAGCAGTCCCCCAGTAGCGGGAGGTAGGTCCTACGAGCAGTACTTC

j_gene: TRBJ2-1
d_gene: NA
v_gene: TRBV10-3
CDR3aa: CAISESDGGRGKGEQFF
CDR3nt: TGTGCCATCAGTGAGTCGGACGGGGGCAGGGGGAAGGGGGAGCAGTTCTTC

j_gene: TRBJ1-1
d_gene: NA
v_gene: TRBV6-5
CDR3aa: CATTGGTSEAFF
CDR3nt: TGTGCCACCACTGGCGGGACCTCTGAAGCTTTCTTT

j_gene: TRBJ2-4
d_gene: NA
v_gene: TRBV6-1
CDR3aa: CASSEQGGIQYF
CDR3nt: TGTGCCAGCAGTGAACAGGGGGGAATTCAGTACTTC

j_gene: TRBJ2-3
d_gene: TRBD1
v_gene: TRBV5-5
CDR3aa: CASSGTGNPFTDTQYF
CDR3nt: TGTGCCAGCAGCGGGACAGGGAACCCTTTCACAGATACGCAGTATTTT

j_gene: TRBJ1-1
d_gene: TRBD1
v_gene: TRBV2
CDR3aa: CASSRSGTGPTEAFF
CDR3nt: TGTGCCAGCAGTCGATCCGGGACAGGGCCCACTGAAGCTTTCTTT

j_gene: TRBJ1-3
d_gene: NA
v_gene: TRBV7-2
CDR3aa: CASSLVGGPGNTIYF
CDR3nt: TGTGCCAGCAGCTTAGTAGGGGGTCCTGGAAACACCATATATTTT

j_gene: TRBJ2-1
d_gene: TRBD2
v_gene: TRBV6-5
CDR3aa: CASSSGTSGTYNEQFF
CDR3nt: TGTGCCAGCAGTTCCGGGACTAGCGGAACCTACAATGAGCAGTTCTTC

j_gene: TRBJ2-2
d_gene: NA
v_gene: TRBV28
CDR3aa: CASSPSPLVTNTGELFF
CDR3nt: TGTGCCAGCAGTCCGTCCCCCCTAGTGACGAACACCGGGGAGCTGTTTTTT

j_gene: TRBJ2-2
d_gene: NA
v_gene: TRBV6-4
CDR3aa: CASSVSENTGELFF
CDR3nt: TGTGCCAGCAGCGTAAGCGAGAACACCGGGGAGCTGTTTTTT

j_gene: TRBJ1-3
d_gene: NA
v_gene: TRBV6-6
CDR3aa: CASSYSETAGNTIYF
CDR3nt: TGTGCCAGCAGTTACTCAGAGACAGCTGGAAACACCATATATTTT

j_gene: TRBJ1-1
d_gene: TRBD1
v_gene: TRBV7-9
CDR3aa: CASSPRQGGILEAFF
CDR3nt: TGTGCCAGCAGCCCTCGACAGGGGGGAATCCTTGAAGCTTTCTTT

j_gene: TRBJ2-7
d_gene: NA
v_gene: TRBV27
CDR3aa: CASSLTGTSYEQYF
CDR3nt: TGTGCCAGCAGCCTTACAGGGACCTCCTACGAGCAGTACTTC

j_gene: TRBJ1-6
d_gene: TRBD1
v_gene: TRBV5-4
CDR3aa: CASSAGQGHSPLHF
CDR3nt: TGTGCCAGCAGCGCGGGACAGGGACATTCACCCCTCCACTTT

j_gene: TRBJ1-6
d_gene: NA
v_gene: TRBV15
CDR3aa: CATNSGTLNNSPLHF
CDR3nt: TGTGCCACCAACTCCGGGACTTTGAATAATTCACCCCTCCACTTT

j_gene: TRBJ2-3
d_gene: TRBD2
v_gene: TRBV2
CDR3aa: CASSGGGLALDTQYF
CDR3nt: TGTGCCAGCAGTGGAGGCGGACTAGCTTTAGATACGCAGTATTTT

j_gene: TRBJ2-5
d_gene: NA
v_gene: TRBV19
CDR3aa: CASSILLRETQYF
CDR3nt: TGTGCCAGTAGTATATTACTCCGGGAGACCCAGTACTTC

j_gene: TRBJ2-1
d_gene: TRBD2
v_gene: TRBV5-1
CDR3aa: CASSPLREGQVDEQFF
CDR3nt: TGCGCCAGCAGCCCGCTCCGGGAGGGCCAGGTCGATGAGCAGTTCTTC

j_gene: TRBJ2-1
d_gene: NA
v_gene: TRBV7-9
CDR3aa: CASSLGPGTPHNEQFF
CDR3nt: TGTGCCAGCAGCTTAGGCCCCGGGACACCTCACAATGAGCAGTTCTTC

j_gene: TRBJ1-2
d_gene: NA
v_gene: TRBV28
CDR3aa: CASLAGGANGYTF
CDR3nt: TGTGCCAGCTTAGCGGGGGGCGCAAATGGCTACACCTTC

j_gene: TRBJ2-5
d_gene: NA
v_gene: TRBV5-1
CDR3aa: CASSVNPFTRQGRQETQYF
CDR3nt: TGCGCCAGCAGCGTGAACCCTTTTACGCGGCAGGGGCGCCAAGAGACCCAGTACTTC

j_gene: TRBJ2-5
d_gene: TRBD2
v_gene: TRBV7-2
CDR3aa: CASSLRLAGIQETQYF
CDR3nt: TGTGCCAGCAGCTTAAGGCTAGCGGGGATCCAAGAGACCCAGTACTTC

j_gene: TRBJ2-1
d_gene: TRBD2
v_gene: TRBV19
CDR3aa: CASSPESLAGPISSYNEQFF
CDR3nt: TGTGCCAGTAGTCCCGAATCCTTAGCGGGCCCCATCAGCTCCTACAATGAGCAGTTCTTC

j_gene: TRBJ1-1
d_gene: TRBD1
v_gene: TRBV7-2
CDR3aa: CASRLRGGAMNTEAFF
CDR3nt: TGTGCCAGCAGGCTGAGAGGGGGCGCCATGAACACTGAAGCTTTCTTT

j_gene: TRBJ2-2
d_gene: NA
v_gene: TRBV18
CDR3aa: CASSPQGTGELFF
CDR3nt: TGTGCCAGCTCTCCTCAGGGAACCGGGGAGCTGTTTTTT

j_gene: TRBJ1-1
d_gene: TRBD1
v_gene: TRBV5-6
CDR3aa: CASSPKPGQGAHVAFF
CDR3nt: TGTGCCAGCAGCCCCAAGCCGGGACAGGGGGCGCATGTAGCTTTCTTT

j_gene: TRBJ2-7
d_gene: TRBD2
v_gene: TRBV28
CDR3aa: CASSLYPRMLSGRRTYEQYF
CDR3nt: TGTGCCAGCAGTTTATATCCCCGTATGTTGAGCGGGAGAAGGACCTACGAGCAGTACTTC

j_gene: TRBJ1-1
d_gene: TRBD1
v_gene: TRBV28
CDR3aa: CASSSPGGTGGKAFF
CDR3nt: TGTGCCAGCAGCTCCCCGGGGGGGACAGGGGGTAAAGCTTTCTTT

j_gene: TRBJ1-1
d_gene: TRBD1
v_gene: TRBV7-3
CDR3aa: CASSLMTGPTEAFF
CDR3nt: TGTGCCAGCAGCTTAATGACAGGGCCCACTGAAGCTTTCTTT

j_gene: TRBJ2-7
d_gene: NA
v_gene: TRBV13
CDR3aa: CASSSRHVDEQYF
CDR3nt: TGTGCCAGCAGCTCTCGACATGTCGACGAGCAGTACTTC

j_gene: TRBJ2-1
d_gene: NA
v_gene: TRBV9
CDR3aa: CASSVNNDGQRGCEQFF
CDR3nt: TGTGCCAGCAGCGTAAATAACGACGGACAAAGGGGGTGTGAGCAGTTCTTC

j_gene: TRBJ2-5
d_gene: NA
v_gene: TRBV4-1
CDR3aa: CASNGGRAQYF
CDR3nt: TGCGCCAGCAACGGAGGGAGAGCCCAGTACTTC

j_gene: TRBJ1-1
d_gene: NA
v_gene: TRBV5-1
CDR3aa: CASGPGTLNTEAFF
CDR3nt: TGCGCCAGCGGACCCGGGACATTGAACACTGAAGCTTTCTTT

j_gene: TRBJ1-5
d_gene: NA
v_gene: TRBV9
CDR3aa: CASSVTGGGTQPQHF
CDR3nt: TGTGCCAGCAGCGTAACTGGTGGGGGCACCCAGCCCCAGCATTTT

j_gene: TRBJ2-2
d_gene: NA
v_gene: TRBV2
CDR3aa: CASSFTSLNTGELFF
CDR3nt: TGTGCCAGCAGTTTTACTAGCCTGAACACCGGGGAGCTGTTTTTT

j_gene: TRBJ1-3
d_gene: NA
v_gene: TRBV25-1
CDR3aa: CASRSTVGTIYF
CDR3nt: TGTGCCAGCAGAAGCACAGTAGGCACCATATATTTT

j_gene: TRBJ2-7
d_gene: TRBD2
v_gene: TRBV19
CDR3aa: CASSRDYRVYEQYF
CDR3nt: TGTGCCAGTAGCCGGGACTACCGGGTCTACGAGCAGTACTTC